The 15 T cell receptor beta chains presented below share a single source sample, sequenced in a study of blood T cell repertoires in COVID-19. Data came from immunoSEQ multiplex PCR; TCRdb stores just in-frame clones and leaves some out. The sample yields about 28,000 clones, 76% seen once. Sequenced material: peripheral blood. Receptor source: a man between 65 and 80 years old with acute or convalescent COVID-19.

The chain is built from TRBV28 and TRBJ2-7; the D gene is possibly TRBD1 (5 bases). V lost 4 bases, J lost 5 bases, and 15 bases lay in between. This CDR3 spans 14 amino acids. Germline CDR1 and CDR2: MDHEN and SYDVKM. CDR3 in DNA: TGTGCCAGCAGTTCTCACGACAGTAACCACGAGCAGTACTTC. This sequence encodes CASSSHDSNHEQYF.

This clone was counted a single time. This chain joins TRBV5-5 and TRBJ1-6; the D gene is possibly TRBD1 (5 bases). The germline gives CDR1 SGHKS, CDR2 YYEKEE (reference sequence). The CDR3 sequence is 16 residues long. V was pared by 0 bases and J by 10 bases, with 17 bases between. The CDR3: CASSLARIPGDSPLHF. For the CDR3, the DNA is TGTGCCAGCAGCTTGGCTCGGATACCGGGGGACTCACCCCTCCACTTT.

The chain carries TRBV3-1 (or the pseudogene TRBV3-2) and TRBJ1-5, with no clear D. Germline-derived CDR1 and CDR2 are LGHDT and YNNKEL (reference sequence). V lost 0 bases and J 0 bases, leaving 6 bases between the germline ends. The CDR3 spans 15 residues. The CDR3 sequence: CASSQDASSNQPQHF. Written as DNA, the CDR3 is TGTGCCAGCAGCCAAGATGCCAGTAGCAATCAGCCCCAGCATTTT.

In its sample, this clone was seen a few times. V is TRBV5-4 and J is TRBJ2-3; the D gene is possibly TRBD1 (6 bases). Germline V CDR1 and CDR2: SGHNT, YYREEE (reference sequence). The CDR3 covers 15 residues. Trimming stripped 1 base from V and 0 bases from J, with 9 bases between. CDR3 DNA sequence: TGTGCCAGCAGCTTGAGCCAGGGGAGCACAGATACGCAGTATTTT. It translates to CASSLSQGSTDTQYF.

The J gene is TRBJ2-2, the V gene TRBV5-1, with D possibly matching TRBD1 (5 bases). The germline V gene encodes CDR1 SGHRS and CDR2 YFSETQ. The CDR3 length is 15 residues. The ends were cut back, 1 base at V and 1 base at J, with 8 bases in the middle. DNA of the CDR3: TGCGCCAGCAGCTTGAATCAGGGGAACACCGGGGAGCTGTTTTTT. Translated: CASSLNQGNTGELFF.

The V and J genes are TRBV28 and TRBJ1-5, with TRBD1 as a possible D gene (5 bases). This CDR3 region has 15 residues. Trimming stripped 3 bases from V and 2 bases from J, with 11 bases between. Per the germline V gene, CDR1 is MDHEN and CDR2 is SYDVKM. In DNA form, the CDR3 reads TGTGCCAGCAGTTTTTGGGGGGACGGCAATCAGCCCCAGCATTTT. Translating it yields CASSFWGDGNQPQHF.

The chain has TRBV6-1 and TRBJ2-5, with TRBD1 matching over 7 bases. CDR3 length: 15 residues. CDR1 MNHNS and CDR2 SASEGT come from the germline V gene. The V gene end was trimmed by 0 bases and the J gene end by 5 bases; junction bases not matched to a gene: 6. The CDR3 DNA reads as TGTGCCAGCAGTGAAGCGGTACAGACAGGGGAGACCCAGTACTTC. Protein sequence: CASSEAVQTGETQYF.

The chain carries TRBV18 and TRBJ1-5; D is unclear. The germline gives CDR1 KGHSH, CDR2 LQKENI. Trimming stripped 3 bases from V and 5 bases from J, with 11 bases between. This CDR3 has 14 amino acids. CDR3 DNA sequence: TGTGCCAGCTCACCGGAGGAAAGGGATCAGCCCCAGCATTTT. Amino acids: CASSPEERDQPQHF.

This rearrangement joins TRBV7-9 to TRBJ2-7; D unresolved. CDR1 and CDR2 (germline): SEHNR, FQNEAQ (reference sequence). This CDR3 has 12 residues. V shed 9 bases and J shed 4 bases, with 13 bases lying between them. The CDR3 here is CARFEVVYEQYF. The CDR3 bases are TGTGCCAGGTTTGAGGTCGTTTACGAGCAGTACTTC.

V gene TRBV4-1 combines with J gene TRBJ1-4; D perhaps matches TRBD1 (6 bases). The ends were cut back, 4 bases at V and 13 bases at J, with 22 bases in the middle. The CDR3 is made up of 15 amino acids. Germline V gives CDR1 MGHRA, CDR2 YSYEKL. CDR3: CASSPTAPGDSRLFF. DNA of the CDR3: TGCGCCAGCAGCCCTACAGCCCCAGGGGATTCTCGACTGTTTTTT.

Of note for this clone: Other DNA sequences in this specimen translate into the identical CDR3. CDR3 DNA: TGTGCCAGCAGCCAGGCGGACAGGTCCGAGACCCAGTACTTC. Translation: CASSQADRSETQYF. The chain couples TRBV5-8 to TRBJ2-5; TRBD1 matches at 7 bases. There are 14 residues in the CDR3. The V segment lost 4 bases and the J segment 5 bases; nucleotides outside the gene matches: 8. Germline lookup yields CDR1 SGHTS and CDR2 YDEGEE.

J is TRBJ1-4 and V is TRBV30, with D possibly matching TRBD1 (5 bases). Deletions cut 2 bases from V and 6 bases from J, with 19 bases between. Germline-derived CDR1 and CDR2 are GTSNPN and SVGIG (reference sequence). The CDR3 extends over 16 amino acids. In nucleotides, the CDR3 is TGTGCCTGGAGTCGTACGGACGCAGGGATTTATGAAAAACTGTTTTTT. This gives the protein CAWSRTDAGIYEKLFF.

This clone was counted a single time. V is TRBV2 and J is TRBJ2-4, with 10 bases that match TRBD1. The J segment lost 14 bases and the V segment lost 6 bases, leaving 10 bases of the junction unmatched. The CDR3 consists of 13 residues. Germline assignment: CDR1 SNHLY and CDR2 FYNNEI. The CDR3 loop is CASSGQGVDQKYF. The CDR3 DNA is TGTGCCAGCAGCGGACAGGGGGTAGACCAGAAGTACTTC.

V gene TRBV28 combines with J gene TRBJ1-3; D is perhaps TRBD1 (6 bases). The CDR3 length is 15 residues. Trimming cost V 7 bases and J 0 bases, with 13 bases left between them. CDR1 MDHEN and CDR2 SYDVKM come from the germline V gene. In DNA, the CDR3 is TGTGCCAGCACCTCAGGGGCCCACTCTGGAAACACCATATATTTT. This gives the protein CASTSGAHSGNTIYF.

This chain uses TRBV30 with TRBJ1-4; D unclear. Trimming removed 2 bases at V and 6 bases at J, with 4 bases between. The CDR3 contains 11 residues. CDR1 GTSNPN and CDR2 SVGIG come from the germline V gene (reference sequence). The CDR3 is CAWSLYEKLFF. CDR3 bases: TGTGCCTGGAGTCTCTATGAAAAACTGTTTTTT.